Sequencing of this T cell receptor beta chain was carried out in a study of T-cell memory formation after mild COVID-19. The germline V gene encodes CDR1 PRHDT and CDR2 FYEKMQ (reference sequence). The CDR3 length is 14 residues. Trimming removed 0 bases from V and 8 bases from J, with 11 bases in between. This clonotype was observed a few times. TCRdb passed the 5' RACE reads through MiXCR, listing each CDR3 protein once. The table lists a few hundred thousand distinct CDR3 sequences, roughly 25% of them singletons. The source is an adult woman who had mild COVID-19 (a few samples of this study predate the infection). Cell type and time point are not known. V usage is TRBV13 and J usage is TRBJ2-1; D is unresolved. Input material: PBMCs or a T cell subset sorted from them (not recorded which). CDR3 amino acids: CASSLGSHHHEQFF. The DNA of the CDR3 is TGTGCCAGCAGCTTAGGTTCCCACCATCATGAGCAGTTCTTC.